This T cell receptor beta chain was documented in a study of response to subunit inactivated influenza vaccine. Whole-study results and caveats: New T cells are recruited in small numbers by each seasonal influenza vaccination, according to the authors' suggestion.

TCRdb ran MiXCR on the RT-PCR reads and lists one entry per CDR3 protein. Here the sample spans 250,000 to 350,000 distinct CDR3 sequences, 22% being singletons. This clonotype was picked up a small number of times. Its antigen is still unknown. The clonotype was recovered from a man aged 50-75 years who received an inactivated influenza vaccine. The sample in question was PBMCs from blood, obtained around 22 months after vaccination.

CDR3 sequence: CSASTSDNQPQHF. DNA of the CDR3: TGCAGTGCTAGTACGTCAGATAATCAGCCCCAGCATTTT. This chain joins TRBV20-1 and TRBJ1-5; D is undetermined. Germline CDR1 and CDR2: DFQATT and SNEGSKA (reference sequence). The CDR3 length is 13 residues. V lost 3 bases, J lost 4 bases, and 10 bases lay in between.